What follows describes a single T cell receptor (beta chain). Its antigen is not identified. Profiled with immunoSEQ multiplex PCR; TCRdb holds only in-frame clones, not every one. The sample lists over 100,000 clones, 70% to 85% occurring once. The data stem from a study of radiotherapy plus CTLA-4 blockade in lung cancer. About the research overall: Objective responses were documented in around a sixth of patients, with disease control in roughly 34%.

The study gave focal radiation plus ipilimumab CTLA-4 blockade to patients with chemo-refractory metastatic non-small-cell lung cancer. CDR1 and CDR2 (germline): SGHRS, YFSETQ. The V end lost 0 bases, the J end lost 4 bases, and 19 bases lay between the germline ends. The CDR3 loop spans 17 amino acids. Notes on the study in general: Strongest reported response predictors: early blood clone changes and post-radiation interferon-beta. Blood TCR clones of tumor origin expanded after radiotherapy plus ipilimumab.

This receptor was taken from a human donor with non-small cell lung cancer that progressed on radiotherapy plus ipilimumab. Some clones in this sample may be carry-over from other donors' samples. The input for sequencing was peripheral blood, taken from a patient treated with radiotherapy plus ipilimumab. The genes are TRBV5-1 and TRBJ1-1; no reliable D call. The CDR3, as DNA: TGCGCCAGCAGCTTGGCCGGGGTCGTTCTAAGAGCCACTGAAGCTTTCTTT. The encoded protein is CASSLAGVVLRATEAFF. Filled out from reference TRBV5-1 and TRBJ1-1, the complete variable domain reads KAGVTQTPRYLIKTRGQQVTLSCSPISGHRSVSWYQQTPGQGLQFLFEYFSETQRNKGNFPGRFSGRQFSNSRSEMNVSTLELGDSALYLCASSLAGVVLRATEAFFGQGTRLTVV.